The sequence of this TCR beta chain was determined in a study of T cells expressing NK-cell markers. For the study at large: According to the study, TCR beta repertoires originated from sorted CD3+CD56+NKG2C+, CD3+CD56+NKG2C- and CD3+CD56-NKG2C+ T cells. Seven of eight sequenced donors tested HCMV-seropositive; one tested seronegative.

The CDR3 sequence is 15 residues long. CDR1 is SGHVS and CDR2 is FQNEAQ in the germline V gene. TCRdb reprocessed the 5' RACE reads and stores each CDR3 protein as one record, lacking DNA. The repertoire shows 500,000 or so distinct CDR3 sequences; the top ten hold approximately 4%. The TCR was taken from a man between 18 and 29 years old in good health. This chain links TRBV7-8 with TRBJ1-5; the TCRdb call, TRBD1, lacks DNA for checking. Sample: blood T cells: a sorted CD56 or NKG2C T cell subset, CD4+ or CD8+ T cells, or bulk PBMC T cells (not recorded which). The CDR3 here is CASSSRDREGQPQHF. The full variable domain, rest sourced from reference TRBV7-8 and TRBJ1-5, is GAGVSQSPRYKVAKRGQDVALRCDPISGHVSLFWYQQALGQGPEFLTYFQNEAQLDKSGLPSDRFFAERPEGSVSTLKIQRTQQEDSAVYLCASSSRDREGQPQHFGDGTRLSIL.